This TCR beta chain is drawn from a study of blood T cell repertoires in COVID-19 (dated by TCRdb to the early 2020s). Looking at the study overall: Samples covering the acute and convalescent phases of COVID-19 were provided by collaborators in the United States, Italy and Spain. Where HLA class I and class II types were available, the types were taken from metadata supplied by the sample provider, not from assay-based typing. Subjects who had been exposed to COVID-19, were actively infected with it, or had recovered from it provided the deeply sampled blood TCRbeta repertoires that made up the dataset. A freely available public database, intended as a resource for researchers studying the immune response to SARS-CoV-2, is where the repertoires were released. The samples were drawn from two sources: the first 160 participants of the ongoing ImmuneRACE study, and 1,200 or so subjects contributed by 6 global collaborators. The material from the prospective study consisted of cDNA or gDNA derived from T cells, B-cell-depleted T cells, or PBMCs. A de-identified subject ID, COVID-19 status, age in years and sex were almost always included in the sample metadata. Results and caveats for the whole study, not just this receptor: The amount of clinical and demographic metadata varied by source and participant and was provided uncurated.

With regard to this clone: Its antigen remains unidentified. Base qualities are not provided; no much larger clone lies one nucleotide away.

Each collaborating institution followed its own protocols to collect whole blood in K2EDTA tubes. For TCRbeta analysis, collaborators shipped samples as frozen whole blood, isolated PBMCs, or DNA extracted from either of those sample types. V ends up 2 bases short and J 4 bases short, with an unmatched junction base count of 8. Sequences SGHNT (CDR1) and YYREEE (CDR2) are obtained from the germline V gene (reference sequence). The CDR3 measures 16 amino acids from cysteine to phenylalanine. This entry keeps only the CDR3 DNA: 48 bases, framed from base 1. TCRbeta CDR3 regions were amplified from genomic DNA using the immunoSEQ Assay, a bias-controlled multiplex PCR. Per the source publication's procedure: Within the assay, amplification of reference gene primers was used to estimate how many nucleated cells each sample contained. To quantify the absolute abundance of each unique TCRbeta CDR3 rearrangement, sequence reads were collapsed and filtered. For each sample, productive Simpson clonality was calculated as the square root of Simpson's diversity index across productive rearrangements. The clones in this table, taken by TCRdb from immuneACCESS, are in-frame only. Not every clone is retained; where verified, under half of the shortfall comes from an unresolved V gene, and the cause of the rest is unknown. From that table come the V and J calls and clone size; the DNA was used to work out D and trimming. This sample has more than 90,000 clones in its table, and 80% to 95% of those were observed once. The top ten clonotypes cover 5% to 6% of the sample.

Input material: peripheral blood. The source of this sequence is a man aged 50 to 59 with active COVID-19. The chain couples TRBV5-4 to TRBJ2-1, with 8 middle bases fitting TRBD2. The CDR3 in this case is CASSFPASGQYNEQFF. The nucleotide sequence reads TGTGCCAGCAGCTTCCCGGCTAGCGGGCAATACAATGAGCAGTTCTTC. The entire variable domain, with the stretches around the CDR3 drawn from the reference TRBV5-4 and TRBJ2-1 proteins, is ETGVTQSPTHLIKTRGQQVTLRCSSQSGHNTVSWYQQALGQGPQFIFQYYREEENGRGNFPPRFSGLQFPNYSSELNVNALELDDSALYLCASSFPASGQYNEQFFGPGTRLTVL.